The 18 T cell receptor beta chains presented below share a single source sample, sequenced in a study of blood T cell repertoires in COVID-19. Using immunoSEQ multiplex PCR, the repertoire was profiled, and TCRdb retains in-frame clones only, with some absent. The sample includes 250,000 or so clones, 75% to 85% seen only once; the top ten take 4.7%. Material: peripheral blood. Receptor source: a woman in her 70s with acute or convalescent COVID-19.

Comment on this clone: Other DNA sequences of this sample code for an identical CDR3. The chain uses TRBV18 and TRBJ2-2; D unclear. Trimming took 6 bases from V and 4 from J, leaving 9 bases between them. There are 13 residues in the CDR3. The germline CDR1 and CDR2 sequences are KGHSH and LQKENI. The CDR3 reads CASSPSGTGELFF. CDR3 nucleotides: TGTGCCAGCTCCCCCTCCGGCACCGGGGAGCTGTTTTTT.

This clone was seen only a few times. V and J are TRBV9 and TRBJ2-7; 8 bases are shared with TRBD1. CDR1 is SGDLS and CDR2 is YYNGEE in the germline V gene. Trimming took 4 bases from V and 3 from J; bases not matched to a gene: 6. The CDR3 totals 14 residues. Here the CDR3 DNA reads TGTGCCAGCAGCCCCCAAGGACAGGGCTACGAGCAGTACTTC. Protein sequence: CASSPQGQGYEQYF. Variable domain in full (rest from reference TRBV9 and TRBJ2-7): DSGVTQTPKHLITATGQRVTLRCSPRSGDLSVYWYQQSLDQGLQFLIQYYNGEERAKGNILERFSAQQFPDLHSELNLSSLELGDSALYFCASSPQGQGYEQYFGPGTRLTVT.

The chain is built from TRBV5-1 and TRBJ2-1; 15 bases map to TRBD2. The CDR3 consists of 19 residues. The J segment lost 0 bases and the V segment lost 4 bases, leaving 8 bases of the junction unmatched. Germline CDR1 is SGHRS and CDR2 is YFSETQ. The CDR3 DNA reads as TGCGCCAGCAGCGCGGGACTAGCGGGGGGTCGCAGCTCCTACAATGAGCAGTTCTTC. It codes for CASSAGLAGGRSSYNEQFF.

V usage is TRBV5-4 and J usage is TRBJ2-5, with TRBD2 matching over 11 bases. CDR1 and CDR2 (germline): SGHNT, YYREEE (reference sequence). V lost 0 bases, J lost 5 bases, and 6 bases stayed unmatched. The CDR3 spans 16 residues. The DNA for the CDR3 is TGTGCCAGCAGCTTGGCCCTGGCTAGCGGGGGGGAGACCCAGTACTTC. It encodes CASSLALASGGETQYF.

The chain couples TRBV4-3 to TRBJ2-5, with D uncertain. Trimming took 4 bases from V and 4 from J, leaving 4 bases between them. CDR1 is LGHNA, CDR2 YSLEER, per germline. CDR3 length equals 11 residues. CDR3 sequence reads: CASSLGETQYF. CDR3 coding DNA: TGCGCCAGCAGCCTCGGAGAGACCCAGTACTTC.

This clone was seen only a few times. V usage is TRBV4-3 and J usage is TRBJ1-4, with D possibly TRBD1 on 5 matching bases. Trimming stripped 1 base from V and 6 bases from J, with 15 bases between. The CDR3 contains 16 residues. Germline V CDR1 and CDR2: LGHNA, YSLEER. The CDR3 DNA reads TGCGCCAGCAGCCAAGTGATCTCCAGGGCGGATGAAAAACTGTTTTTT. This translates into CASSQVISRADEKLFF.

This clone appeared a single time. CDR3 nucleotides: TGTGCCAGCAGCGACTACACAGGGAATCAGCCCCAGCATTTT. Residues: CASSDYTGNQPQHF. The chain has TRBV5-6 and TRBJ1-5; possibly TRBD1 for D (6 bases). Germline lookup yields CDR1 SGHDT and CDR2 YYEEEE. V lost 4 bases to trimming and J lost 4 bases, with 12 bases between them. The CDR3 totals 14 residues.

Concerning this clone itself: The sample contains more than one DNA sequence encoding this CDR3. The genes are TRBV18 and TRBJ2-2; no reliable D call. V lost 1 base and J lost 5, with 5 bases in between. The CDR3 consists of 13 residues. Germline V lookup: CDR1 KGHSH, CDR2 LQKENI. CDR3 nucleotides: TGTGCCAGCTCACCACTTCAAACCGGGGAGCTGTTTTTT. Translating it yields CASSPLQTGELFF.

The chain employs TRBV7-8 and TRBJ1-4, with D perhaps TRBD1 (5 bases). In germline, CDR1 is SGHVS, CDR2 FQNEAQ. The ends were cut back, 2 bases at V and 8 bases at J, with 12 bases in the middle. This CDR3 comprises 14 residues. CDR3 nucleotides: TGTGCCAGCAGCTTATGGAGGGGCGCCGAAAAACTGTTTTTT. Amino acids: CASSLWRGAEKLFF.

The chain joins TRBV5-1 to TRBJ2-7; possibly TRBD2 for D (5 bases). Germline V gene lookup returns CDR1 SGHRS and CDR2 YFSETQ. Trimming pared 5 bases from V and 7 bases from J, leaving 10 bases between. The CDR3 extends over 11 amino acids. This CDR3 reads CASSSRREQYF. As DNA, the CDR3 is TGCGCCAGCAGTTCCCGGAGGGAGCAGTACTTC.

This chain connects TRBV28 to TRBJ1-2, with 8 bases lining up with TRBD1. V lost 4 bases to trimming and J lost 6 bases; unmatched junction nucleotides: 19. The germline V gene has CDR1 MDHEN and CDR2 SYDVKM. The CDR3 contains 18 residues. The DNA of the CDR3 is TGTGCCAGCAGTTCGATGGGACAGGAGTCGATAATAACACATGGCTACACCTTC. Translating it yields CASSSMGQESIITHGYTF.

The CDR3: CATHRDTASYTEAFF. CDR3 DNA: TGTGCCACCCACCGGGACACCGCTAGTTACACTGAAGCTTTCTTT. This chain links TRBV5-6 with TRBJ1-1, with a weak D call TRBD1 (6 bases). V lost 9 bases and J lost 3, with 21 bases in between. The CDR3 has 15 amino acids. CDR1 and CDR2 (germline): SGHDT, YYEEEE.

The genes are TRBV12-3 or TRBV12-4 and TRBJ1-6; 7 bases fit TRBD1. CDR3 length equals 13 residues. The V segment lost 6 bases and the J segment 11 bases; nucleotides outside the gene matches: 7. The CDR3 sequence: CASSLGTAAPLHF. CDR3 DNA: TGTGCCAGCAGCCTCGGGACAGCTGCACCCCTCCACTTT.

The rearrangement joins TRBV5-4 to TRBJ1-3; 7 nucleotides match TRBD1. This CDR3 is 14 amino acids long. The V gene end was trimmed by 4 bases and the J gene end by 4 bases; junction bases not matched to a gene: 5. CDR1 is SGHNT and CDR2 is YYREEE in the germline V gene (reference sequence). The CDR3 nucleotides read TGTGCCAGCAGCCCCACAGGGGCCGGAAACACCATATATTTT. Translating it yields CASSPTGAGNTIYF.

DNA for the CDR3: TGTGCCAGCATCAGGAGGGGGGGGCGAATCCAAGAGACCCAGTACTTC. This gives the protein CASIRRGGRIQETQYF. J is TRBJ2-5 and V is TRBV2, with TRBD2 as a possible D gene (7 bases). V was trimmed by 7 bases and J by 1 base, leaving 19 bases between them. CDR3 length: 16 residues. Germline V gene lookup returns CDR1 SNHLY and CDR2 FYNNEI.

The rearrangement joins TRBV6-2 or TRBV6-3 to TRBJ1-6; TRBD1 matches 8 bases. The CDR3 loop spans 14 amino acids. The V segment lost 5 bases and the J segment 9 bases; nucleotides outside the gene matches: 6. In germline, CDR1 is MNHEY, CDR2 SVGEGT. The CDR3, as DNA: TGTGCCAGCAGTAACGGACAGGGCCGTTCACCCCTCCACTTT. It yields the protein CASSNGQGRSPLHF.

The chain joins TRBV2 to TRBJ1-2, with D maybe TRBD1 (5 bases). Trimming took 6 bases from V and 3 from J, leaving 14 bases between them. The length of the CDR3 is 14 residues. Per germline, CDR1 SNHLY and CDR2 FYNNEI. The CDR3 reads CASSPPPGYYGYTF. The CDR3 DNA is TGTGCCAGCAGCCCTCCCCCAGGGTACTATGGCTACACCTTC. Supplemented by reference TRBV2 and TRBJ1-2, the full variable domain reads EPEVTQTPSHQVTQMGQEVILRCVPISNHLYFYWYRQILGQKVEFLVSFYNNEISEKSEIFDDQFSVERPDGSNFTLKIRSTKLEDSAMYFCASSPPPGYYGYTFGSGTRLTVV.

This CDR3 is CASSIPGGGGYEQYF. The CDR3, as DNA: TGTGCCAGTAGTATCCCCGGCGGGGGCGGCTACGAGCAGTACTTC. The rearrangement uses TRBV19 and TRBJ2-7; D possibly corresponds to TRBD2 (7 bases). Trimming removed 3 bases at V and 3 bases at J, with 15 bases between. Germline-derived CDR1 and CDR2 are LNHDA and SQIVND (reference sequence). The CDR3 runs to 15 residues.